This entry lists 7 T cell receptor beta chains sequenced from one sample in a study of Tregs in tolerant kidney transplant recipients. Measured with immunoSEQ multiplex PCR; TCRdb has only the in-frame clones, and not every one. The data show 200,000 to 300,000 clones, with 84% seen just once and approximately 0.69% held by the top ten. Input material: CD4+ T cells from blood. The receptors were sampled from a human donor in good health.

The V call is TRBV2, the J call TRBJ2-3; D gene uncertain. V shed 7 bases and J shed 0 bases, with 8 bases lying between them. Germline CDR1 SNHLY, CDR2 FYNNEI. The CDR3 contains 13 residues. The CDR3 spells CASKVTSTDTQYF. The DNA for the CDR3 is TGTGCCAGCAAGGTTACGAGCACAGATACGCAGTATTTT.

The V and J genes are TRBV6-6 and TRBJ2-5; TRBD2 matches 10 bases. Per the germline V gene, CDR1 is MNHNY and CDR2 is SVGAGI (reference sequence). J lost 4 bases, V lost 6 bases, and 11 bases had no gene match. CDR3 length equals 16 residues. The CDR3 loop is CASRSYERGGSETQYF. The CDR3 nucleotides are TGTGCCAGCAGATCCTACGAGCGGGGGGGCTCAGAGACCCAGTACTTC.

The chain employs TRBV14 and TRBJ1-6; the match to TRBD1 covers 7 bases. CDR1 is SGHDN and CDR2 is FVKESK in the germline V gene. CDR3 size: 15 residues. V trimming: 0 bases; J trimming: 6 bases; junction bases outside the gene matches: 2. This chain's CDR3 is CASSQDDRANSPLHF. The CDR3 DNA is TGTGCCAGCAGCCAAGACGACAGGGCTAATTCACCCCTCCACTTT.

This clone was counted only a few times. V usage is TRBV5-1 and J usage is TRBJ2-5; either TRBD1 or TRBD2 may supply D (5 bases each). This CDR3 is 14 amino acids long. The V gene lost 4 bases and the J gene lost 2 bases, with 12 bases spanning the gap. Germline V gene sequence: CDR1 SGHRS, CDR2 YFSETQ. The chain's CDR3 is CASSRTGQQETQYF. CDR3 in DNA: TGCGCCAGCAGCCGGACGGGGCAGCAAGAGACCCAGTACTTC. The whole variable domain, filled in from reference TRBV5-1 and TRBJ2-5, reads KAGVTQTPRYLIKTRGQQVTLSCSPISGHRSVSWYQQTPGQGLQFLFEYFSETQRNKGNFPGRFSGRQFSNSRSEMNVSTLELGDSALYLCASSRTGQQETQYFGPGTRLLVL.

This clone occurred once. This sequence joins TRBV18 and TRBJ1-1; 9 nucleotides agree with TRBD1. V was clipped by 4 bases and J by 0 bases; unmatched bases: 6. CDR3 length: 16 amino acids. The germline gives CDR1 KGHSH, CDR2 LQKENI. The CDR3 sequence: CASSQGTGKVNTEAFF. In nucleotides, the CDR3 is TGTGCCAGCTCACAGGGGACAGGGAAGGTGAACACTGAAGCTTTCTTT.

The chain uses TRBV7-2 and TRBJ2-1; TRBD2 matches 15 bases. Germline values: CDR1 SGHTA, CDR2 FQGNSA. J lost 6 bases, V lost 5 bases, and 5 bases had no gene match. CDR3 length: 16 residues. The CDR3, as DNA: TGTGCCAGCAGCCCCCGGACTAGCGGGGGGGCCAATGAGCAGTTCTTC. The encoded protein is CASSPRTSGGANEQFF.

This clone appeared a few times. J is TRBJ2-7 and V is TRBV7-2; the match to TRBD1 covers 12 bases. V dropped 3 bases and J dropped 6; count of bases not matched to a gene: 6. The CDR3 contains 15 residues. Germline V gives CDR1 SGHTA, CDR2 FQGNSA. DNA for the CDR3: TGTGCCAGCAGCTTGGCCGGGACAGGGGGCGGCGAGCAGTACTTC. Translating gives CASSLAGTGGGEQYF.